Presented here are 32 T cell receptor beta chains from one specimen sequenced in a study of T cell clones after liver transplantation (dated by TCRdb to between 2017 and 2020). The label giving this sample's time point can be read as: pre-transplant. Libraries were made using the immunoSEQ multiplex PCR assay. What TCRdb holds here is the immuneACCESS table cut down to in-frame rearrangements. Part of the clones is not present; checked against another copy, under half of the missing clones reflect an unresolved V gene, and the others are unexplained. In all, the sample holds 68,000 or so clones, and 80% of those were seen once. 0.45% to 0.65% of the sample lies in the top ten. The material sequenced was CD4+ T cells from blood, taken before liver transplant. These receptor sequences come from a human donor who received a liver transplant.

The V call is TRBV6-1, the J call TRBJ2-1; 9 nucleotides align to TRBD2. The CDR3 runs to 17 residues. The junction had 6 bases not matched to a gene; V was cut back by 3 bases and J by 0 bases. Germline values: CDR1 MNHNS, CDR2 SASEGT. The CDR3: CASSETSGRSSYNEQFF. The CDR3, as DNA: TGTGCCAGCAGTGAGACGAGCGGGAGGAGCTCCTACAATGAGCAGTTCTTC.

The chain recombines TRBV6-6 with TRBJ1-4; D call uncertain. This CDR3 comprises 14 residues. Trimming shortened V by 4 bases and J by 4 bases, and 10 bases separated the two germline ends. Germline V gene lookup returns CDR1 MNHNY and CDR2 SVGAGI (reference sequence). CDR3 sequence reads: CASSSGRFNEKLFF. DNA of the CDR3: TGTGCCAGCAGTTCGGGCCGGTTTAATGAAAAACTGTTTTTT.

V gene TRBV27 combines with J gene TRBJ2-4; D is ambiguous. CDR1 MNHEY and CDR2 SMNVEV come from the germline V gene (reference sequence). V shed 3 bases and J shed 6 bases, with 3 bases lying between them. The CDR3 runs 11 residues. CDR3 coding DNA: TGTGCCAGCAGTTTTTTAAACATTCAGTACTTC. Translating it yields CASSFLNIQYF.

This chain joins TRBV6-5 and TRBJ1-2; tentatively, D is TRBD1 (5 bases). Germline loops: CDR1 MNHEY, CDR2 SVGAGI. Trimming took off 11 bases at V and 4 bases at J, with 17 bases between the two ends. This CDR3 region has 13 residues. The CDR3 DNA reads as TGTGCCTCCTGGGGGGGGATCGGCTATGGCTACACCTTC. Translating gives CASWGGIGYGYTF.

J is TRBJ2-5 and V is TRBV28; no reliable D call. CDR1 and CDR2 (germline): MDHEN, SYDVKM. CDR3 length: 13 residues. The ends were cut back, 4 bases at V and 5 bases at J, with 11 bases in the middle. In DNA, the CDR3 is TGTGCCAGCAGTTACCTCCTGGAGGAGACCCAGTACTTC. Translating it yields CASSYLLEETQYF.

V gene TRBV6-1 combines with J gene TRBJ2-7; perhaps TRBD2 as D (7 bases). Deletions cut 11 bases from V and 4 bases from J, with 18 bases between. CDR3 size: 13 residues. Germline CDR1 is MNHNS and CDR2 is SASEGT. CDR3 region: CAGGAGWRYEQYF. The CDR3 region has the DNA TGTGCCGGGGGGGCAGGTTGGAGGTACGAGCAGTACTTC.

V gene TRBV10-3 combines with J gene TRBJ2-7, with 8 bases identical to TRBD2. Unmatched junction bases numbered 9, after V lost 6 bases and J lost 2 bases. Germline V CDR1 and CDR2: ENHRY, SYGVKD. The CDR3 sequence is 15 residues long. The CDR3 coding sequence is TGTGCCATCAGGGTGAGCGGGGGCGATCCCTACGAGCAGTACTTC. The encoded protein is CAIRVSGGDPYEQYF.

V usage is TRBV18 and J usage is TRBJ2-5, with 7 bases lining up with TRBD1. The CDR3 has 13 amino acids. The trim removed 6 bases at V and 2 bases at J, leaving 3 bases unmatched. Germline V gives CDR1 KGHSH, CDR2 LQKENI. This chain's CDR3 is CASSDRVQETQYF. The CDR3, as DNA: TGTGCCAGCTCTGACAGGGTTCAAGAGACCCAGTACTTC.

The chain uses TRBV9 and TRBJ1-2; possibly TRBD1 for D (5 bases). The CDR3 totals 15 residues. Per germline, CDR1 SGDLS and CDR2 YYNGEE. The V end lost 4 bases, the J end lost 0 bases, and 13 bases lay between the germline ends. The CDR3 DNA follows: TGTGCCAGCAGCCCCACGGGGCAAACTAACTATGGCTACACCTTC. Translating it yields CASSPTGQTNYGYTF.

The chain couples TRBV19 to TRBJ2-3; TRBD2 agrees at 16 bases. The length of the CDR3 is 17 residues. Germline V gene sequence: CDR1 LNHDA, CDR2 SQIVND (reference sequence). Unmatched junction bases numbered 11, after V lost 10 bases and J lost 4 bases. This chain's CDR3 is CATKGLAGGKGADTQYF. The CDR3 coding sequence is TGTGCCACGAAGGGACTAGCGGGAGGGAAGGGGGCAGATACGCAGTATTTT.

This clone was observed a few times. The rearrangement links TRBV5-1 to TRBJ2-5; D possibly corresponds to TRBD2 (6 bases). V was shortened by 4 bases and J by 5 bases, with 9 bases between the two germline ends. CDR1 and CDR2 (germline): SGHRS, YFSETQ. The CDR3 is 12 residues long. The CDR3 spells CASSPGVETQYF. The DNA of the CDR3 is TGCGCCAGCAGCCCGGGAGTCGAGACCCAGTACTTC.

By its share, this clone is medium-sized. This chain uses TRBV5-4 with TRBJ1-5, with TRBD1 identical over 8 bases. Germline V lookup: CDR1 SGHNT, CDR2 YYREEE (reference sequence). After removal of 4 bases from V and 5 bases from J, the junction contained 8 bases not matched to a gene. The CDR3 runs 15 residues. The CDR3 spells CASSTGQGQDQPQHF. The CDR3 bases are TGTGCCAGCAGCACAGGACAGGGTCAGGATCAGCCCCAGCATTTT. Variable domain in full (rest from reference TRBV5-4 and TRBJ1-5): ETGVTQSPTHLIKTRGQQVTLRCSSQSGHNTVSWYQQALGQGPQFIFQYYREEENGRGNFPPRFSGLQFPNYSSELNVNALELDDSALYLCASSTGQGQDQPQHFGDGTRLSIL.

The chain uses TRBV4-3 and TRBJ2-7, with no clear D. Per the germline V gene, CDR1 is LGHNA and CDR2 is YSLEER. CDR3 length: 14 amino acids. The ends were cut back, 0 bases at V and 6 bases at J, with 12 bases in the middle. The CDR3 DNA reads TGCGCCAGCAGCCAAGAGTTAGAAATAGGCGAGCAGTACTTC. Translation: CASSQELEIGEQYF.

The genes are TRBV10-2 and TRBJ1-1, with D uncertain. Deletions cut 4 bases from V and 1 base from J, with 7 bases between. Per germline, CDR1 WSHSY and CDR2 SAAADI. There are 13 residues in the CDR3. The CDR3 is CASSGLQNTEAFF. The CDR3 region has the DNA TGCGCCAGCAGTGGGCTTCAGAACACTGAAGCTTTCTTT.

This chain connects TRBV28 to TRBJ1-5; D possibly corresponds to TRBD1 (6 bases). Per germline, CDR1 MDHEN and CDR2 SYDVKM. Trimming shortened V by 8 bases and J by 7 bases, and 21 bases separated the two germline ends. This CDR3 is 15 amino acids long. CDR3 nucleotides: TGTGCCAGCCACGATTTGGGGGGGCCCGGGCAGCCCCAGCATTTT. This encodes CASHDLGGPGQPQHF. Combining the CDR3 with reference TRBV28 and TRBJ1-5 gives the whole variable domain DVKVTQSSRYLVKRTGEKVFLECVQDMDHENMFWYRQDPGLGLRLIYFSYDVKMKEKGDIPEGYSVSREKKERFSLILESASTNQTSMYLCASHDLGGPGQPQHFGDGTRLSIL.

This chain links TRBV28 with TRBJ1-2; D call uncertain. V was clipped by 4 bases and J by 2 bases, with 11 bases between them. The V gene's germline CDR1 is MDHEN and CDR2 SYDVKM. The CDR3 runs to 14 residues. In DNA form, the CDR3 reads TGTGCCAGCAGTTCCCATGACCGGAACTATGGCTACACCTTC. This gives the protein CASSSHDRNYGYTF.

DNA for the CDR3: TGTGCCAGCAGTGAATTTGGGGGGTTTGACACCGGGGAGCTGTTTTTT. Protein sequence: CASSEFGGFDTGELFF. This sequence joins TRBV25-1 and TRBJ2-2; D may be TRBD2 (6 bases). V lost 1 base, J lost 3 bases, and 12 bases lay in between. Per germline, CDR1 MGHDK and CDR2 SYGVNS. This CDR3 spans 16 amino acids.

This clone turned up a few times. This chain joins TRBV7-9 and TRBJ1-1; the D gene is possibly TRBD1 (5 bases). Per the germline V gene, CDR1 is SEHNR and CDR2 is FQNEAQ (reference sequence). CDR3 length equals 14 residues. Between the trimmed V and J ends, which lost 6 bases and 0 bases, there was a span of 11 bases. In nucleotides, the CDR3 is TGTGCCAGCAGACATGACAGCATGAACACTGAAGCTTTCTTT. It translates to CASRHDSMNTEAFF.

The rearrangement uses TRBV14 and TRBJ2-7; D remains ambiguous. The CDR3 length is 14 residues. Trimming removed 1 base at V and 1 base at J, with 8 bases between. The germline V gene has CDR1 SGHDN and CDR2 FVKESK. This CDR3 is CASSQVPESYEQYF. The CDR3 nucleotides read TGTGCCAGCAGCCAAGTCCCTGAATCCTACGAGCAGTACTTC.

The sample holds a few counts of this clone. V usage is TRBV7-9 and J usage is TRBJ1-4, with D possibly matching TRBD1 (5 bases). The V end lost 5 bases, the J end lost 8 bases, and 15 bases lay between the germline ends. The CDR3 length is 14 residues. Germline CDR1 SEHNR, CDR2 FQNEAQ (reference sequence). CDR3 bases: TGTGCCAGCAGCCGTTTCAGGGATGAGGAAAAACTGTTTTTT. It yields the protein CASSRFRDEEKLFF.

This chain joins TRBV6-5 and TRBJ1-2; possible D gene TRBD1, 5 bases. Per germline, CDR1 MNHEY and CDR2 SVGAGI. There are 13 residues in the CDR3. Trimming stripped 5 bases from V and 6 bases from J, with 13 bases between. The CDR3 spells CASSEIGRDGYTF. For the CDR3, the DNA is TGTGCCAGCAGTGAAATCGGCAGGGATGGCTACACCTTC.

The V and J genes are TRBV18 and TRBJ2-3; TRBD2 agrees at 12 bases. Per the germline V gene, CDR1 is KGHSH and CDR2 is LQKENI. The V segment lost 3 bases and the J segment 3 bases; nucleotides outside the gene matches: 7. The CDR3 consists of 17 residues. The CDR3 is CASSPLTSGSNTDTQYF. The CDR3 region has the DNA TGTGCCAGCTCACCTCTGACTAGCGGGAGCAATACAGATACGCAGTATTTT.

The chain uses TRBV28 and TRBJ2-7, with D perhaps matching TRBD1 (6 bases). CDR3 length equals 16 residues. The germline V gene encodes CDR1 MDHEN and CDR2 SYDVKM. V was clipped by 5 bases and J by 0 bases, with 17 bases between them. CDR3: CASSPRTVHFSYEQYF. In DNA form, the CDR3 reads TGTGCCAGCAGTCCACGGACAGTACACTTCTCCTACGAGCAGTACTTC.

The chain links TRBV5-1 to TRBJ2-3, with D perhaps TRBD1 (6 bases). Germline V lookup: CDR1 SGHRS, CDR2 YFSETQ. V was shortened by 4 bases and J by 2 bases, with 11 bases between the two germline ends. The CDR3 runs 14 residues. The CDR3 DNA follows: TGCGCCAGCAGCCCAGGGACATACACAGATACGCAGTATTTT. Its protein product is CASSPGTYTDTQYF.

The V call is TRBV30, the J call TRBJ2-5; D is possibly TRBD2 (7 bases). The CDR3 loop spans 14 amino acids. Germline V gene sequence: CDR1 GTSNPN, CDR2 SVGIG (reference sequence). V dropped 0 bases and J dropped 5 bases, with 13 bases sitting between them. The CDR3 loop is CAWSVSGGGETQYF. The CDR3 region has the DNA TGTGCCTGGAGTGTCTCGGGGGGCGGGGAGACCCAGTACTTC.

This clone was observed a few times. The rearrangement links TRBV29-1 to TRBJ1-1; no clear D. Trimming took off 3 bases at V and 5 bases at J, with 13 bases between the two ends. The germline CDR1 and CDR2 sequences are SQVTM and ANQGSEA. The CDR3 contains 13 residues. The CDR3 region has the DNA TGCAGCGTTGAGGCGGGAATGGGTACTGAAGCTTTCTTT. Translating gives CSVEAGMGTEAFF.

Notes on this clone: At one end the junction does not follow the germline gene, possibly because of a read error. This chain connects TRBV7-7 to TRBJ2-5, with D uncertain. Germline lookup yields CDR1 SSHAT and CDR2 FNYEAQ (reference sequence). There are 15 residues in the CDR3. CDR3 amino acids: CASSPTGGVRETQYF. The CDR3 DNA follows: TGTGCTAGCAGCCCTACTGGTGGGGTCAGAGAGACCCAGTACTTC. Looking up the rest from reference TRBV7-7 and TRBJ2-5 gives the full variable domain: GAGVSQSPRYKVTKRGQDVTLRCDPISSHATLYWYQQALGQGPEFLTYFNYEAQPDKSGLPSDRFSAERPEGSISTLTIQRTEQRDSAMYRCASSPTGGVRETQYFGPGTRLLVL.

The V gene is TRBV7-2, the J gene TRBJ2-6; a possible D gene is TRBD2 (6 bases). The V end was cut by 2 bases, the J end by 1 base, with 18 bases between. This CDR3 comprises 19 residues. Germline V CDR1 and CDR2: SGHTA, FQGNSA. The CDR3 loop reads CASSLRWRVGTSGANVLTF. The CDR3 DNA is TGTGCCAGCAGCTTACGATGGAGGGTCGGTACTTCTGGGGCCAACGTCCTGACTTTC.

The genes are TRBV14 and TRBJ2-1; D is unclear. The CDR3 runs to 17 residues. V lost 4 bases and J lost 1, with 17 bases in between. The germline CDR1 and CDR2 sequences are SGHDN and FVKESK. CDR3 sequence: CASSPFTNGLSYNEQFF. The CDR3 DNA is TGTGCCAGCAGCCCCTTTACGAACGGTCTGTCCTACAATGAGCAGTTCTTC.

This clone came up a few times. The chain joins TRBV19 to TRBJ2-1; D may be TRBD1 (5 bases). This CDR3 is 17 amino acids long. Trimming left V 1 base short and J 2 bases short, with 15 bases between. Germline loops: CDR1 LNHDA, CDR2 SQIVND (reference sequence). The chain's CDR3 is CASSIAKQAGTYNEQFF. The CDR3 bases are TGTGCCAGTAGTATAGCTAAACAGGCCGGAACCTACAATGAGCAGTTCTTC.

The CDR3 nucleotides are TGTGCCAGCAGCGTTTACATTTGCTTTCTAGGGGGCAACAATCAGCCCCAGCATTTT. Its protein product is CASSVYICFLGGNNQPQHF. This rearrangement joins TRBV9 to TRBJ1-5; 7 nucleotides line up with TRBD1. V gave up 2 bases and J gave up 3 bases; unmatched junction bases: 17. Per the germline V gene, CDR1 is SGDLS and CDR2 is YYNGEE. The length of the CDR3 is 19 residues.

This clone was observed a handful of times. CDR3 nucleotides: TGCGCCAGCAGCTCCCCCTTTGGAGCAGCGGCTAGCACAGATACGCAGTATTTT. This encodes CASSSPFGAAASTDTQYF. V usage is TRBV5-1 and J usage is TRBJ2-3; maybe TRBD2 (5 bases). Deletions cut 3 bases from V and 0 bases from J, with 20 bases between. Germline loops: CDR1 SGHRS, CDR2 YFSETQ. The CDR3 is 18 residues long.